This TCR beta chain appears in the sequencing data of a study of control samples from healthy donors and cancer patients. The table came from immunoSEQ multiplex PCR; TCRdb's copy has only in-frame clones and leaves some out. Here the sample spans about 120,000 clones, about 94% being singletons. Germline-derived CDR1 and CDR2 are MDHEN and SYDVKM. The CDR3 spans 16 residues. V shed 5 bases and J shed 4 bases, with 18 bases lying between them. The rearrangement joins TRBV28 to TRBJ2-1, with D tentatively TRBD2 (5 bases). The material sequenced was blood. This receptor was taken from a man aged 25-45 years in good health. The CDR3 region is CASSTPDTGRYNEQFF. CDR3 sequence (DNA): TGTGCCAGCAGTACGCCGGATACGGGGAGATACAATGAGCAGTTCTTC. Supplemented by reference TRBV28 and TRBJ2-1, the full variable domain reads DVKVTQSSRYLVKRTGEKVFLECVQDMDHENMFWYRQDPGLGLRLIYFSYDVKMKEKGDIPEGYSVSREKKERFSLILESASTNQTSMYLCASSTPDTGRYNEQFFGPGTRLTVL.